This T cell receptor (beta chain) is drawn from a study of OX40 agonist ivuxolimab in advanced cancers. Study in general: Melanoma, hepatocellular carcinoma, head and neck or renal cell cancer occurred in dose-escalation patients.

Points on this clone: Its cognate antigen is unknown.

Some clones are missing from TCRdb's copy, which holds only in-frame ones; the method was immunoSEQ multiplex PCR. This sample carries around 12,000 clones, 65% to 85% of them seen once, and the ten largest clones take less than 45%. Points from the study as a whole: Among the nonresponders, some also had low normalized T-cell clonal expansion.

The CDR3 covers 16 residues. Germline V CDR1 and CDR2: PRHDT, FYEKMQ (reference sequence). With 0 bases removed from V and 7 bases from J, the gap between germline ends came to 16 bases. Autoimmune disease history or systemic immunosuppression excluded patients. Sampling times: baseline, cycle 4 day 1, cycle 7 day 1. The TCR originated in an adult with an advanced solid tumor such as melanoma, head and neck, liver or kidney cancer. Material: CD4+ or CD8+ T cells sorted from blood, obtained in a trial of the OX40 agonist ivuxolimab. The rearrangement links TRBV13 to TRBJ2-1; D is unclear. In DNA form, the CDR3 reads TGTGCCAGCAGCTTAGGCCTAAGGGCTACTGGGAATGAGCAGTTCTTC. This encodes CASSLGLRATGNEQFF.